The clone carrying this T cell receptor beta chain was observed a few times. The data originate from a study of patients and donors after allogeneic stem cell transplantation. The V gene lost 1 base and the J gene lost 2 bases, with 11 bases spanning the gap. Germline CDR1 and CDR2: LGHDT and YNNKEL (reference sequence). This CDR3 has 15 residues. TCRdb used MiXCR to reprocess the RT-PCR reads, holding one entry per CDR3 protein. The sample shows about a million distinct CDR3 sequences, approximately 19% of them seen only once. The sequence was obtained from a human donor who was either an allogeneic HSCT recipient or a stem cell or donor lymphocyte infusion donor (not recorded which). It is not recorded whose cells these are; they may come from a transplant donor. This chain links TRBV3-1 with TRBJ2-5; D possibly uses TRBD1 or TRBD2 (6 bases each). The sequenced material came from blood, either unsorted or a sorted T cell fraction (not recorded which). The CDR3 spells CASSQVKGGQETQYF. The CDR3 nucleotides read TGTGCCAGCAGCCAAGTCAAGGGGGGACAAGAGACCCAGTACTTC.